The 24 T cell receptor beta chains below were found in one sample sequenced in a study of blood T cell repertoires in COVID-19. Libraries were prepared by immunoSEQ multiplex PCR; TCRdb keeps only in-frame clonotypes and omits some of them. The sample contains 45,000 or so clones, 75% to 90% of which appear only once. Sequencing was carried out using peripheral blood. The receptor source for this set is a woman of 80 years or more with active COVID-19.

The rearrangement joins TRBV9 to TRBJ2-3; maybe TRBD2 (7 bases). V lost 4 bases and J lost 4, with 16 bases in between. This CDR3 contains 15 residues. Germline V gives CDR1 SGDLS, CDR2 YYNGEE. CDR3 coding DNA: TGTGCCAGCAGCCCGCCGGGGGGCGCATCAGATACGCAGTATTTT. It specifies CASSPPGGASDTQYF.

The chain couples TRBV4-3 to TRBJ1-5; D gene ambiguous. The CDR3 runs to 13 residues. Germline values: CDR1 LGHNA, CDR2 YSLEER. V lost 0 bases to trimming and J lost 7 bases, with 7 bases between them. CDR3 in DNA: TGCGCCAGCAGCCAAGATAGCGAACAGCCCCAGCATTTT. Translating it yields CASSQDSEQPQHF.

The gene calls are TRBV5-5 and TRBJ1-6; D gene ambiguous. This CDR3 is 14 amino acids long. Germline V gives CDR1 SGHKS, CDR2 YYEKEE (reference sequence). Between the trimmed V and J ends, which lost 2 bases and 10 bases, there was a span of 13 bases. This chain's CDR3 is CASSFFGEGSPLHF. The CDR3 region has the DNA TGTGCCAGCAGCTTTTTCGGGGAAGGCTCACCCCTCCACTTT. The full variable domain, completed using reference TRBV5-5 and TRBJ1-6, is DAGVTQSPTHLIKTRGQQVTLRCSPISGHKSVSWYQQVLGQGPQFIFQYYEKEERGRGNFPDRFSARQFPNYSSELNVNALLLGDSALYLCASSFFGEGSPLHFGNGTRLTVT.

The rearrangement links TRBV7-9 to TRBJ1-2; D unresolved. The length of the CDR3 is 13 residues. In germline, CDR1 is SEHNR, CDR2 FQNEAQ (reference sequence). V gave up 6 bases and J gave up 0 bases, with 8 bases separating them. CDR3: CASSYGTNYGYTF. Here the CDR3 DNA reads TGTGCCAGCAGTTACGGGACTAACTATGGCTACACCTTC. The full variable domain, in which reference TRBV7-9 and TRBJ1-2 provide the parts outside the CDR3, is DTGVSQNPRHKITKRGQNVTFRCDPISEHNRLYWYRQTLGQGPEFLTYFQNEAQLEKSRLLSDRFSAERPKGSFSTLEIQRTEQGDSAMYLCASSYGTNYGYTFGSGTRLTVV.

The chain uses TRBV30 and TRBJ1-3, with D perhaps matching TRBD1 (5 bases). The V gene's germline CDR1 is GTSNPN and CDR2 SVGIG (reference sequence). The CDR3 runs 15 residues. V was cut by 0 bases and J by 5 bases, with 14 bases left in between. The CDR3 DNA is TGTGCCTGGAGTGTATTGGGGGGTGGTCGAAACACCATATATTTT. Its translation: CAWSVLGGGRNTIYF.

The genes are TRBV9 and TRBJ2-3; TRBD1 is a possible D gene (5 bases). Trimming removed 1 base at V and 2 bases at J, with 11 bases between. CDR1 SGDLS and CDR2 YYNGEE come from the germline V gene. The CDR3 consists of 15 residues. CDR3 protein: CASSVRSGFTDTQYF. CDR3 DNA sequence: TGTGCCAGCAGCGTACGATCAGGGTTCACAGATACGCAGTATTTT. Drawing the rest from reference TRBV9 and TRBJ2-3, the complete variable domain is DSGVTQTPKHLITATGQRVTLRCSPRSGDLSVYWYQQSLDQGLQFLIQYYNGEERAKGNILERFSAQQFPDLHSELNLSSLELGDSALYFCASSVRSGFTDTQYFGPGTRLTVL.

V and J are TRBV7-7 and TRBJ2-7; 7 bases are a match to TRBD1. This CDR3 region has 15 residues. Germline-derived CDR1 and CDR2 are SSHAT and FNYEAQ (reference sequence). V shed 2 bases, J shed 2 bases, and the junction held 6 bases outside the gene matches. The CDR3 reads CASSLRQGVPYEQYF. CDR3 DNA: TGTGCCAGCAGCTTAAGGCAGGGGGTGCCCTACGAGCAGTACTTC.

This clone is a singleton in its sample. This chain connects TRBV6-2 or TRBV6-3 to TRBJ2-7; 9 bases map to TRBD1. CDR1 and CDR2 from the germline V gene are MNHEY and SVGEGT. V lost 4 bases and J lost 4; bases outside the gene matches: 5. This CDR3 region has 14 residues. CDR3 sequence reads: CASSLTGGLYEQYF. CDR3 sequence (DNA): TGTGCCAGCAGTTTAACAGGGGGCCTGTACGAGCAGTACTTC.

The chain has TRBV5-6 and TRBJ1-2; TRBD1 agrees at 9 bases. This CDR3 region has 14 residues. V lost 4 bases to trimming and J lost 3 bases; unmatched junction nucleotides: 4. Germline assignment: CDR1 SGHDT and CDR2 YYEEEE. The DNA for the CDR3 is TGTGCCAGCAGCCGACAGGGGGTTGACTATGGCTACACCTTC. Translation gives CASSRQGVDYGYTF.

In its sample, this clone was seen a few times. CDR3 DNA: TGTGCCAGCGGTAATGGGCTTCTAAACACCGGGGAGCTGTTTTTT. Amino acid sequence: CASGNGLLNTGELFF. The J gene is TRBJ2-2, the V gene TRBV5-4; D gene uncertain. Germline V gene data show CDR1 as SGHNT and CDR2 as YYREEE (reference sequence). Trimming shortened V by 7 bases and J by 2 bases, and 15 bases separated the two germline ends. This CDR3 spans 15 amino acids. Together with reference TRBV5-4 and TRBJ2-2, the CDR3 gives the full variable domain: ETGVTQSPTHLIKTRGQQVTLRCSSQSGHNTVSWYQQALGQGPQFIFQYYREEENGRGNFPPRFSGLQFPNYSSELNVNALELDDSALYLCASGNGLLNTGELFFGEGSRLTVL.

This clone was found a few times. The rearrangement joins TRBV7-2 to TRBJ2-1, with 7 bases matching TRBD2. With 5 bases clipped from V and 3 bases from J, the junction kept 4 bases outside the gene matches. Per germline, CDR1 SGHTA and CDR2 FQGNSA. This CDR3 has 14 residues. The CDR3 sequence: CASSRSGLYNEQFF. As DNA, the CDR3 is TGTGCCAGCAGCCGTAGCGGGCTCTACAATGAGCAGTTCTTC.

The CDR3 DNA is TGTGCCAGCACCTCCGTTCGGACAGGGTGGACTGAAGCTTTCTTT. It codes for CASTSVRTGWTEAFF. This chain connects TRBV7-8 to TRBJ1-1; 8 positions agree with TRBD1. The CDR3 contains 15 residues. J lost 5 bases, V lost 7 bases, and 12 bases had no gene match. CDR1 and CDR2 (germline): SGHVS, FQNEAQ.

The chain links TRBV6-2 or TRBV6-3 to TRBJ2-5; maybe TRBD2 (6 bases). V lost 5 bases, J lost 7 bases, and 14 bases lay in between. Germline CDR1 is MNHEY and CDR2 is SVGEGT. The CDR3 contains 13 residues. CDR3 loop: CASSLALGGTQYF. Written as DNA, the CDR3 is TGTGCCAGCAGTCTAGCGTTGGGGGGGACCCAGTACTTC.

The chain links TRBV19 to TRBJ1-3, with D perhaps TRBD1 (6 bases). Trimming pared 5 bases from V and 5 bases from J, leaving 25 bases between. The germline gives CDR1 LNHDA, CDR2 SQIVND (reference sequence). This CDR3 is 18 amino acids long. The DNA of the CDR3 is TGTGCCAGTAGTCCGCCGTTAAGGAGAACAGGGATCCGAAACACCATATATTTT. Translation: CASSPPLRRTGIRNTIYF.

This chain connects TRBV5-1 to TRBJ2-2; D is perhaps TRBD2 (6 bases). V was clipped by 3 bases and J by 3 bases, with 9 bases between them. CDR3 length: 14 amino acids. Per the germline V gene, CDR1 is SGHRS and CDR2 is YFSETQ. CDR3 coding DNA: TGCGCCAGCAGCTCGCCGGGGGACACCGGGGAGCTGTTTTTT. It codes for CASSSPGDTGELFF.

By sample share, this clone is medium-sized. The chain combines TRBV30 with TRBJ2-7; 11 bases are a match to TRBD1. The V segment lost 5 bases and the J segment 3 bases; nucleotides outside the gene matches: 9. The CDR3 sequence is 15 residues long. Looked up from germline, CDR1 is GTSNPN and CDR2 is SVGIG (reference sequence). The CDR3 protein is CAWRTAGTGGYEQYF. The CDR3 coding sequence is TGTGCCTGGCGTACTGCCGGGACAGGGGGCTACGAGCAGTACTTC.

The chain has TRBV2 and TRBJ2-7; TRBD2 matches at 10 bases. V shed 4 bases and J 3 bases; nucleotides not matched to a gene: 6. This CDR3 contains 15 residues. The germline V gene has CDR1 SNHLY and CDR2 FYNNEI. CDR3 DNA sequence: TGTGCCAGCAGTGCCAATAGCGGGGGGAGCTACGAGCAGTACTTC. Translation gives CASSANSGGSYEQYF.

J is TRBJ1-1 and V is TRBV10-3; D not certain. Germline V gives CDR1 ENHRY, CDR2 SYGVKD. Trimming removed 3 bases at V and 0 bases at J, with 11 bases between. The CDR3 has 15 residues. The CDR3 reads CAISDLSTMNTEAFF. CDR3 DNA: TGTGCCATCAGTGATCTGTCAACTATGAACACTGAAGCTTTCTTT.

V and J are TRBV18 and TRBJ2-2, with 11 bases fitting TRBD2. The CDR3 contains 14 residues. CDR1 KGHSH and CDR2 LQKENI come from the germline V gene. V shed 6 bases, J shed 11 bases, and the junction held 8 bases outside the gene matches. CDR3 in DNA: TGTGCCAGCTCCCAGGGACTAGCGGCCACAGAGCTGTTTTTT. It is translated as CASSQGLAATELFF.

The V and J genes are TRBV2 and TRBJ2-1; TRBD1 agrees at 7 bases. Trimming at V came to 4 bases and at J to 4 bases, leaving 4 bases not matched to a gene. In germline, CDR1 is SNHLY, CDR2 FYNNEI. The CDR3 consists of 14 residues. The CDR3 DNA is TGTGCCAGCAGTGGCGGACAGGTGTACAATGAGCAGTTCTTC. Protein sequence: CASSGGQVYNEQFF.

This chain connects TRBV19 to TRBJ2-1; 8 positions agree with TRBD2. The ends lost 3 bases at V and 3 bases at J; junction bases unmatched: 4. From germline, CDR1 is LNHDA and CDR2 SQIVND (reference sequence). The CDR3 covers 15 residues. The CDR3 nucleotides read TGTGCCAGTAGTATTGACAGCGGGGGCTACAATGAGCAGTTCTTC. Its translation is CASSIDSGGYNEQFF.

This chain joins TRBV28 and TRBJ1-5, with TRBD1 as a possible D gene (5 bases). The CDR3 totals 15 residues. Germline V gene lookup returns CDR1 MDHEN and CDR2 SYDVKM. Trimming stripped 5 bases from V and 1 base from J, with 12 bases between. CDR3 coding DNA: TGTGCCAGCAGTATGCCCGGACAAAGCAATCAGCCCCAGCATTTT. Amino acid sequence: CASSMPGQSNQPQHF.

CDR3 in amino acids: CASIRQGHNEKLFF. The CDR3 nucleotides read TGTGCCAGCATCAGACAGGGACATAATGAAAAACTGTTTTTT. The chain carries TRBV2 and TRBJ1-4; 7 bases fit TRBD1. Unmatched junction bases numbered 6, after V lost 7 bases and J lost 4 bases. This CDR3 region has 14 residues. Germline values: CDR1 SNHLY, CDR2 FYNNEI.

This clone has only a few counts. The chain couples TRBV30 to TRBJ2-7; a weak D match, TRBD2 (5 bases). The germline V and J ends were trimmed by 2 bases and 3 bases, with 11 bases remaining between them. This CDR3 comprises 13 residues. The germline gives CDR1 GTSNPN, CDR2 SVGIG (reference sequence). CDR3 residues: CAWSRPGIYEQYF. Written as DNA, the CDR3 is TGTGCCTGGAGTCGACCGGGAATCTACGAGCAGTACTTC.